The clone carrying this T cell receptor (beta chain) showed up many times. Its antigen remains unknown. Via MiXCR, TCRdb re-called the multiplex PCR reads, giving one row per CDR3 protein. The table has some 66,000 distinct CDR3 sequences, 57% seen once. The CDR3 extends over 16 amino acids. Germline trimming cut 0 bases from V and 0 bases from J; bases unmatched to any gene: 6. Germline-derived CDR1 and CDR2 are SGHRS and YFSETQ. The sample originates from a study of breast tumors, draining lymph nodes, adjacent tissues. General study results and limits: Compared with lymph nodes, tumors were less diverse; compared with nontumor tissue, more. That most tumor T cells come from lymph nodes remained unproven. Most tumor T cells seemingly derive from lymph node, then expand in tumor. Tumor and nontumor repertoires were significantly more similar in luminal-like than in basal-like breast cancer.

The V gene is TRBV5-1, the J gene TRBJ2-7; 7 positions match TRBD1. Material: breast tumor tissue. This clonotype was sampled from a female donor with breast cancer. Some clones in this sample may be carry-over from other donors' samples. The CDR3 spells CASSLGHRDSSYEQYF. CDR3 nucleotides: TGCGCCAGCAGCTTGGGGCACCGGGACAGCTCCTACGAGCAGTACTTC.